Below, 21 T cell receptor beta chains from the same sample are listed, as sequenced in a study of blood T cell repertoires in COVID-19. The protocol was immunoSEQ multiplex PCR, while the TCRdb copy is restricted to in-frame clones and leaves out a portion. In the table there are roughly 250,000 clones, 65% to 90% of which are singletons. The sample comprised peripheral blood. These receptor sequences come from a woman aged 55-70 years with active or convalescent COVID-19.

This rearrangement joins TRBV5-4 to TRBJ2-5, with 12 nucleotides matching TRBD1. V shed 4 bases, J shed 5 bases, and the junction held 6 bases outside the gene matches. The CDR3 is 15 amino acids. Germline-derived CDR1 and CDR2 are SGHNT and YYREEE (reference sequence). CDR3 amino acids: CASSLRDRGLETQYF. The CDR3 DNA sequence: TGTGCCAGCAGCCTCCGGGACAGGGGGCTTGAGACCCAGTACTTC.

The table lists this clone with a few counts. The CDR3 protein is CSVEVASGANVLTF. The CDR3 DNA reads as TGCAGCGTTGAAGTGGCCTCTGGGGCCAACGTCCTGACTTTC. The chain is built from TRBV29-1 and TRBJ2-6; D call uncertain. Germline CDR1 is SQVTM and CDR2 is ANQGSEA. The CDR3 has 14 residues. The germline V and J ends were trimmed by 1 base and 0 bases, with 4 bases remaining between them.

This clone occurred once. This sequence joins TRBV18 and TRBJ1-4; 10 positions match TRBD1. The CDR3 sequence is 21 residues long. The germline V gene has CDR1 KGHSH and CDR2 LQKENI. The ends lost 1 base at V and 0 bases at J; junction bases unmatched: 14. CDR3 in amino acids: CASSPQLIRGTGVATNEKLFF. The CDR3 bases are TGTGCCAGCTCACCACAATTAATTCGTGGGACAGGGGTTGCAACTAATGAAAAACTGTTTTTT.

The sample holds a few counts of this clone. The V gene is TRBV2, the J gene TRBJ2-1; perhaps TRBD2 as D (5 bases). Trimming removed 8 bases from V and 1 base from J, with 12 bases in between. Per the germline V gene, CDR1 is SNHLY and CDR2 is FYNNEI. The CDR3 has 14 amino acids. The CDR3 DNA is TGTGCCAGCGTCGAAGACTATTCCTACAATGAGCAGTTCTTC. Amino acid sequence: CASVEDYSYNEQFF.

The J gene is TRBJ1-6, the V gene TRBV30; 7 bases are a match to TRBD1. There are 15 residues in the CDR3. In germline, CDR1 is GTSNPN, CDR2 SVGIG (reference sequence). Trimming cost V 0 bases and J 9 bases; bases outside gene matches: 8. The CDR3 DNA is TGTGCCTGGAGTGTACGTACAGGGGCAGGTTCACCCCTCCACTTT. The encoded protein is CAWSVRTGAGSPLHF. Supplemented by reference TRBV30 and TRBJ1-6, the full variable domain reads SQTIHQWPATLVQPVGSPLSLECTVEGTSNPNLYWYRQAAGRGLQLLFYSVGIGQISSEVPQNLSASRPQDRQFILSSKKLLLSDSGFYLCAWSVRTGAGSPLHFGNGTRLTVT.

This chain uses TRBV7-9 with TRBJ1-2; possible D gene TRBD1, 6 bases. Trimming removed 3 bases at V and 2 bases at J, with 10 bases between. The CDR3 extends over 14 amino acids. Germline lookup yields CDR1 SEHNR and CDR2 FQNEAQ (reference sequence). CDR3 in amino acids: CASSFPTGNYGYTF. Written as DNA, the CDR3 is TGTGCCAGCAGCTTCCCGACAGGCAACTATGGCTACACCTTC.

The chain joins TRBV5-1 to TRBJ1-4; 9 nucleotides align to TRBD1. Trimming cost V 1 base and J 5 bases; bases outside gene matches: 3. This CDR3 region has 15 residues. The germline V gene has CDR1 SGHRS and CDR2 YFSETQ. CDR3 nucleotides: TGCGCCAGCAGCTTGCTAGACAGGGGGAATGAAAAACTGTTTTTT. Its protein product is CASSLLDRGNEKLFF. Full variable domain (missing parts from reference TRBV5-1 and TRBJ1-4): KAGVTQTPRYLIKTRGQQVTLSCSPISGHRSVSWYQQTPGQGLQFLFEYFSETQRNKGNFPGRFSGRQFSNSRSEMNVSTLELGDSALYLCASSLLDRGNEKLFFGSGTQLSVL.

The genes are TRBV5-1 and TRBJ2-2; D not resolved. This CDR3 has 13 residues. Germline CDR1 and CDR2: SGHRS and YFSETQ. Between the trimmed V and J ends, which lost 0 bases and 6 bases, there was a span of 6 bases. The CDR3 loop reads CASSLDISGELFF. Here the CDR3 DNA reads TGCGCCAGCAGCTTGGACATTTCCGGGGAGCTGTTTTTT. The variable domain in full, completed from reference TRBV5-1 and TRBJ2-2, reads KAGVTQTPRYLIKTRGQQVTLSCSPISGHRSVSWYQQTPGQGLQFLFEYFSETQRNKGNFPGRFSGRQFSNSRSEMNVSTLELGDSALYLCASSLDISGELFFGEGSRLTVL.

The rearrangement joins TRBV19 to TRBJ2-1, with 12 bases lining up with TRBD2. This CDR3 has 19 residues. With 3 bases clipped from V and 15 bases from J, the junction kept 24 bases outside the gene matches. Germline values: CDR1 LNHDA, CDR2 SQIVND (reference sequence). The CDR3 sequence: CASSMRRQQALAGGPLLFF. In nucleotides, the CDR3 is TGTGCCAGTAGTATGAGGAGACAGCAAGCCCTAGCGGGGGGGCCCTTGCTGTTCTTC. The full variable domain, in which reference TRBV19 and TRBJ2-1 provide the parts outside the CDR3, is DGGITQSPKYLFRKEGQNVTLSCEQNLNHDAMYWYRQDPGQGLRLIYYSQIVNDFQKGDIAEGYSVSREKKESFPLTVTSAQKNPTAFYLCASSMRRQQALAGGPLLFFGPGTRLTVL.

The rearrangement uses TRBV7-2 and TRBJ2-4, with 8 bases identical to TRBD2. Trimming cost V 2 bases and J 8 bases; bases outside gene matches: 17. Germline values: CDR1 SGHTA, CDR2 FQGNSA. The CDR3 runs to 18 residues. This chain's CDR3 is CASSLTAFSRGGRDIQYF. CDR3 nucleotide sequence: TGTGCCAGCAGCTTAACGGCATTTAGCCGGGGGGGCCGGGACATTCAGTACTTC. The full variable domain, rest sourced from reference TRBV7-2 and TRBJ2-4, is GAGVSQSPSNKVTEKGKDVELRCDPISGHTALYWYRQSLGQGLEFLIYFQGNSAPDKSGLPSDRFSAERTGGSVSTLTIQRTQQEDSAVYLCASSLTAFSRGGRDIQYFGAGTRLSVL.

The rearrangement joins TRBV6-5 to TRBJ1-2; 7 nucleotides agree with TRBD1. With V trimmed by 5 bases and J by 5 bases, 11 bases remained unmatched. The CDR3 has 15 amino acids. Germline values: CDR1 MNHEY, CDR2 SVGAGI. The CDR3 DNA reads as TGTGCCAGCAGTCCCGGACGACAGGGCCGTTATGGCTACACCTTC. Translation: CASSPGRQGRYGYTF.

This clone came up once. The CDR3 loop reads CAWSVGRLRGTQYF. The DNA of the CDR3 is TGTGCCTGGAGTGTAGGGAGACTCCGGGGTACGCAGTATTTT. This chain joins TRBV30 and TRBJ2-3; D possibly corresponds to TRBD2 (5 bases). The CDR3 contains 14 residues. V was shortened by 0 bases and J by 8 bases, with 15 bases between the two germline ends. Per germline, CDR1 GTSNPN and CDR2 SVGIG (reference sequence).

This chain links TRBV6-1 with TRBJ2-3, with 7 bases lining up with TRBD1. There are 14 residues in the CDR3. Per the germline V gene, CDR1 is MNHNS and CDR2 is SASEGT. V gave up 0 bases and J gave up 9 bases; unmatched junction bases: 6. CDR3 protein: CASSEARTGLTQYF. The CDR3 coding sequence is TGTGCCAGCAGTGAAGCGAGGACAGGATTAACGCAGTATTTT.

The CDR3 region is CASSYRGFEEQYF. As DNA, the CDR3 is TGTGCCAGCAGTTACAGGGGTTTCGAAGAGCAGTACTTC. The rearrangement joins TRBV6-6 to TRBJ2-7, with D possibly TRBD1 on 5 matching bases. The V gene lost 2 bases and the J gene lost 7 bases, with 12 bases spanning the gap. The length of the CDR3 is 13 residues. The V gene's germline CDR1 is MNHNY and CDR2 SVGAGI (reference sequence).

V gene TRBV9 combines with J gene TRBJ1-2, with 9 bases aligning to TRBD1. Unmatched junction bases numbered 15, after V lost 0 bases and J lost 6 bases. Looked up from germline, CDR1 is SGDLS and CDR2 is YYNGEE. The CDR3 has 18 residues. The CDR3 coding sequence is TGTGCCAGCAGCGTAGCGAGCGAAAGGACAGGGGTGTTGAATGGCTACACCTTC. It translates to CASSVASERTGVLNGYTF.

The genes are TRBV18 and TRBJ2-7, with D unresolved. CDR3 length: 13 residues. Trimming took 6 bases from V and 3 from J, leaving 12 bases between them. Per germline, CDR1 KGHSH and CDR2 LQKENI. CDR3 in amino acids: CASSPSGGYEQYF. Here the CDR3 DNA reads TGTGCCAGCTCCCCCTCCGGCGGCTACGAGCAGTACTTC.

This clone appeared many times. The gene calls are TRBV6-5 and TRBJ2-3, with D maybe TRBD1 (6 bases). V was pared by 0 bases and J by 5 bases, with 12 bases between. This CDR3 is 15 amino acids long. Per germline, CDR1 MNHEY and CDR2 SVGAGI. CDR3 residues: CASSYSTGRLDTQYF. CDR3 nucleotide sequence: TGTGCCAGCAGTTACTCGACAGGAAGATTAGATACGCAGTATTTT.

The CDR3 DNA reads as TGTGCCAGCAGCTTGGATCCCAGGGGGATCGCATTGAACACTGAAGCTTTCTTT. As protein: CASSLDPRGIALNTEAFF. This chain links TRBV5-4 with TRBJ1-1; 7 bases align to TRBD1. Germline assignment: CDR1 SGHNT and CDR2 YYREEE (reference sequence). V trimming: 0 bases; J trimming: 0 bases; junction bases outside the gene matches: 11. This CDR3 contains 18 residues.

The chain links TRBV7-3 to TRBJ2-1; 9 bases are shared with TRBD1. The ends lost 5 bases at V and 6 bases at J; junction bases unmatched: 5. Germline V lookup: CDR1 SGHTA, CDR2 FQGTGA. The CDR3 has 14 amino acids. The chain's CDR3 is CASSPRDRVNEQFF. For the CDR3, the DNA is TGTGCCAGCAGCCCCCGGGACAGGGTCAATGAGCAGTTCTTC.

This clone occurred a few times. This chain connects TRBV5-1 to TRBJ1-6, with D possibly TRBD1 on 6 matching bases. Germline assignment: CDR1 SGHRS and CDR2 YFSETQ. V lost 3 bases and J lost 3, with 19 bases in between. CDR3 size: 18 residues. CDR3 protein: CASSSLDRDTGYNSPLHF. In nucleotides, the CDR3 is TGCGCCAGCAGCTCACTCGACCGGGACACCGGCTATAATTCACCCCTCCACTTT.

This chain uses TRBV13 with TRBJ2-1; D not certain. With 1 base removed from V and 6 bases from J, the gap between germline ends came to 7 bases. Germline V gives CDR1 PRHDT, CDR2 FYEKMQ (reference sequence). There are 13 residues in the CDR3. The CDR3 loop reads CASSLVDANEQFF. In nucleotides, the CDR3 is TGTGCCAGCAGCTTAGTAGATGCCAATGAGCAGTTCTTC.